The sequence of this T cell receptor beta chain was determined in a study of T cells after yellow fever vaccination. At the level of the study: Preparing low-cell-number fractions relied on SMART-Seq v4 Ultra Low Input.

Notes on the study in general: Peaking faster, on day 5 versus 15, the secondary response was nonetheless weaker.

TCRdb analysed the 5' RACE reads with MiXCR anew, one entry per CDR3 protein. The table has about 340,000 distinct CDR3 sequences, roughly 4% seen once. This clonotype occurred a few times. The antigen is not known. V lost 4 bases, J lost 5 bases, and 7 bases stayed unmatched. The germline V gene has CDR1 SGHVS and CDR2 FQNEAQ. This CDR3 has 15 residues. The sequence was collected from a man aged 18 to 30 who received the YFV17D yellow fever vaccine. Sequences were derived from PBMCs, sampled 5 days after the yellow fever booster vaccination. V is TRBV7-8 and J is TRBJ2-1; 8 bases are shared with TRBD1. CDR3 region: CASSSTGTGNNEQFF. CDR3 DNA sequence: TGTGCCAGCAGCTCAACCGGGACAGGTAACAATGAGCAGTTCTTC.